What follows are 9 T cell receptor beta chains derived from one specimen sequenced in a study of vaccination and CD4 T cells after COVID-19. The antigens for these receptors are not known. Cultured CD4+ T-cell DNA underwent Oncomine TCR Beta short-read sequencing. TCRdb re-called the PCR reads with MiXCR, one entry per CDR3 protein. Among roughly 9,000 distinct CDR3 sequences listed, about 25% were seen once. The treatment denotes: roughly 10-day PBMC culture with coronavirus spike peptide pools or control peptides (ViraFEST assay). Sequencing was performed on CD4+ T cells from blood, cultured in vitro, taken after SARS-CoV-2 vaccination. The receptors here all came from a human donor who had recovered from COVID-19.

In its sample, this clonotype was seen a few times. The chain carries TRBV28 and TRBJ2-3; TRBD1 agrees at 8 bases. J was trimmed by 4 bases and V by 8 bases; bases with no gene match: 5. The CDR3 is 13 amino acids. Germline V gene lookup returns CDR1 MDHEN and CDR2 SYDVKM. The DNA for the CDR3 is TGTGCCAGCCGGACAGGGACCCCAGATACGCAGTATTTT. Amino acids: CASRTGTPDTQYF.

The chain joins TRBV7-2 to TRBJ1-1; D is uncertain. The germline V gene encodes CDR1 SGHTA and CDR2 FQGNSA. CDR3 size: 15 residues. Trimming cost V 1 base and J 1 base, with 10 bases left between them. DNA of the CDR3: TGTGCCAGCAGCTTAGTAGCCAGGACGAACACTGAAGCTTTCTTT. Translated: CASSLVARTNTEAFF.

The chain carries TRBV24-1 and TRBJ2-2, with D possibly TRBD2 on 5 matching bases. Germline V gene lookup returns CDR1 KGHDR and CDR2 SFDVKD. V lost 4 bases, J lost 2 bases, and 10 bases lay in between. The CDR3 length is 15 residues. The chain's CDR3 is CATSDWTPNTGELFF. In DNA, the CDR3 is TGTGCCACCAGTGACTGGACTCCAAACACCGGGGAGCTGTTTTTT.

This clonotype was found a few times. The chain joins TRBV6-4 to TRBJ2-1, with D possibly being TRBD1 or TRBD2 (5 bases each). CDR1 and CDR2 (germline): MRHNA, SNTAGT. Trimming took 6 bases from V and 6 from J, leaving 15 bases between them. The CDR3 runs 14 residues. CDR3 nucleotide sequence: TGTGCCAGCAGCTCCGGGGCCCAGTCCAATGAGCAGTTCTTC. Protein sequence: CASSSGAQSNEQFF.

V gene TRBV7-2 combines with J gene TRBJ2-7, with a possible D match to TRBD1 (6 bases). V gave up 2 bases and J gave up 2 bases, with 13 bases separating them. CDR3 length equals 15 residues. The germline V gene has CDR1 SGHTA and CDR2 FQGNSA. CDR3 sequence: CASSLSTGPPYEQYF. DNA for the CDR3: TGTGCCAGCAGCTTAAGCACAGGGCCCCCCTACGAGCAGTACTTC.

The chain recombines TRBV24-1 with TRBJ2-1; the D call may be TRBD1 or TRBD2 (6 bases each). V shed 4 bases and J shed 8 bases, with 20 bases lying between them. CDR1 KGHDR and CDR2 SFDVKD come from the germline V gene. CDR3 length: 16 amino acids. The CDR3: CATSDLGGTFGDEQFF. The CDR3 nucleotides are TGTGCCACCAGTGACCTGGGGGGCACTTTCGGAGATGAGCAGTTCTTC.

The genes are TRBV28 and TRBJ2-4; no firm D call. Deletions cut 5 bases from V and 5 bases from J, with 13 bases between. Germline lookup yields CDR1 MDHEN and CDR2 SYDVKM. This CDR3 contains 14 residues. The CDR3 sequence: CASSPVNWENIQYF. Here the CDR3 DNA reads TGTGCCAGCAGTCCGGTAAACTGGGAAAACATTCAGTACTTC.

This clonotype has more than one count but fewer than ten. CDR3 nucleotides: TGTGCCAGTAGTAGACTAGCGCGATCCTACGAGCAGTACTTC. This sequence encodes CASSRLARSYEQYF. V and J are TRBV19 and TRBJ2-7; 8 bases align to TRBD2. Germline values: CDR1 LNHDA, CDR2 SQIVND (reference sequence). The CDR3 length is 14 residues. V gave up 4 bases and J gave up 1 base; unmatched junction bases: 3.

There are a few counts of this clonotype. The chain combines TRBV6-2 or TRBV6-3 with TRBJ1-2; TRBD1 aligns across 7 bases. Germline CDR1 is MNHEY and CDR2 is SVGEGT. V trimming: 6 bases; J trimming: 4 bases; junction bases outside the gene matches: 11. The CDR3 extends over 15 amino acids. Here the CDR3 reads CASRPQGRGGYGYTF. CDR3 DNA sequence: TGTGCCAGCAGACCACAGGGGCGAGGAGGCTATGGCTACACCTTC.